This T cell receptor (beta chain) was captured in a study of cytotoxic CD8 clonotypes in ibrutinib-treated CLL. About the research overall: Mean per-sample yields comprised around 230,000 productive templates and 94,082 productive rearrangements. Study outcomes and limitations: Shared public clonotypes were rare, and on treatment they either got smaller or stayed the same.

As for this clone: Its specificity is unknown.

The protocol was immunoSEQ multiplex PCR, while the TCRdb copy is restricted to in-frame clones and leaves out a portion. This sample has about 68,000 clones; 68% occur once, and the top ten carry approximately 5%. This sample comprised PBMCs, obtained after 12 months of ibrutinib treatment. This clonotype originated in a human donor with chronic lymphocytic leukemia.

The CDR3 DNA reads as TGTGCCAGCAGCTCTATCGGACAGGGGTTAACTGAAGCTTTCTTT. It yields the protein CASSSIGQGLTEAFF. The gene calls are TRBV7-8 and TRBJ1-1, with 9 bases aligning to TRBD1. The CDR3 consists of 15 residues. With 4 bases clipped from V and 5 bases from J, the junction kept 8 bases outside the gene matches. In germline, CDR1 is SGHVS, CDR2 FQNEAQ.